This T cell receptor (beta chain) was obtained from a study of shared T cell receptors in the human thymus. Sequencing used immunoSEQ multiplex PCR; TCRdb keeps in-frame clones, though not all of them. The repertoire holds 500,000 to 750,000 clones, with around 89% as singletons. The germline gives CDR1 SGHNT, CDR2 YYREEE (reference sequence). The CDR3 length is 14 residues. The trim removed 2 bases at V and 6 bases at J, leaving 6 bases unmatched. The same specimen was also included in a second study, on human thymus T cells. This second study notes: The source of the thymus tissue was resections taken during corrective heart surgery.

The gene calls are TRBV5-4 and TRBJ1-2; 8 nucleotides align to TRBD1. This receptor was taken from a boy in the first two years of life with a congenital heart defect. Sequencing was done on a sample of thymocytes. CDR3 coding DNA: TGTGCCAGCAGCTTCCGGACAGGGAGTGATGGCTACACCTTC. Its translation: CASSFRTGSDGYTF.